Below are 20 T cell receptor beta chains sequenced from a single sample in a study of human T cells and chemical hapten exposure. Time point noted: patch test 1, 2 weeks after DPC sensitization. As to treatment: therapeutic diphenylcyclopropenone sensitization with weekly scalp DPC. TCRdb passed the RACE reads through MiXCR, listing each CDR3 protein once. The table has 350,000 or so distinct CDR3 sequences, around 7% seen once. Sequenced here: whole blood, sampled in connection with sensitization to the hapten diphenylcyclopropenone (DPC). The receptors were sampled from a young woman with alopecia areata. Some clones in this sample may be carry-over from other donors' samples.

The CDR3 is CAISENPGQGSYEQYF. For the CDR3, the DNA is TGTGCCATCAGTGAGAATCCGGGACAGGGCTCCTACGAGCAGTACTTC. J is TRBJ2-7 and V is TRBV10-3, with 9 bases identical to TRBD1. Germline V gene data show CDR1 as ENHRY and CDR2 as SYGVKD. The CDR3 has 16 amino acids. Trimming took 2 bases from V and 0 from J; bases not matched to a gene: 5.

In regard to this clonotype: A much larger clone lies one base from this, so it may be a read error. The V call is TRBV7-2, the J call TRBJ2-5, with a tentative D call TRBD2 (6 bases). V was shortened by 5 bases and J by 6 bases, with 19 bases between the two germline ends. Germline lookup yields CDR1 SGHTA and CDR2 FQGNSA. The CDR3 extends over 15 amino acids. The CDR3 region has the DNA TGTGCCAGCAGCCGAGGGGCGGGGTTACAAAAGACCCAGTACTTC. It encodes CASSRGAGLQKTQYF.

This clonotype was counted between two and nine times. The rearrangement joins TRBV11-2 to TRBJ2-1; 8 nucleotides match TRBD2. The V gene's germline CDR1 is SGHAT and CDR2 FQNNGV. V dropped 5 bases and J dropped 4; count of bases not matched to a gene: 10. This CDR3 region has 16 residues. This CDR3 reads CASSLRRAGAYNEQFF. DNA of the CDR3: TGTGCCAGCAGCCTCCGAAGAGCGGGGGCATACAATGAGCAGTTCTTC.

This chain connects TRBV14 to TRBJ1-2, with 7 bases that match TRBD1. Germline V gene lookup returns CDR1 SGHDN and CDR2 FVKESK. The V and J ends lost 1 base and 4 bases, in that order; junction bases with no gene match: 9. The CDR3 runs to 16 residues. CDR3 residues: CASSQGDSGQFYGYTF. The CDR3 DNA reads as TGTGCCAGCAGCCAAGGTGACTCGGGACAGTTCTATGGCTACACCTTC.

The rearrangement joins TRBV29-1 to TRBJ2-2; 7 bases match TRBD1. V gave up 0 bases and J gave up 5 bases; unmatched junction bases: 12. The CDR3 runs 17 residues. Germline V lookup: CDR1 SQVTM, CDR2 ANQGSEA. This CDR3 reads CSVEDLRQGKGTGELFF. CDR3 sequence (DNA): TGCAGCGTTGAAGATTTGAGACAGGGAAAGGGAACCGGGGAGCTGTTTTTT.

This clonotype was recorded a few times. The V and J genes are TRBV3-1 and TRBJ1-1; TRBD1 matches 8 bases. The germline gives CDR1 LGHDT, CDR2 YNNKEL (reference sequence). This CDR3 comprises 15 residues. Germline trimming cut 3 bases from V and 2 bases from J; bases unmatched to any gene: 5. The CDR3 sequence is CASSQGTGGNTEAFF. CDR3 DNA: TGTGCCAGCAGCCAGGGGACAGGTGGAAACACTGAAGCTTTCTTT.

This clonotype appeared many times. Written as DNA, the CDR3 is TGCAGTGCGTTAACAGGGGGTGGCGGCTACACCTTC. This sequence encodes CSALTGGGGYTF. The chain carries TRBV20-1 and TRBJ1-2, with 8 bases identical to TRBD1. The CDR3 contains 12 residues. Germline V CDR1 and CDR2: DFQATT, SNEGSKA (reference sequence). After removal of 6 bases from V and 8 bases from J, the junction contained 8 bases not matched to a gene.

This clonotype was seen ten or more times. This chain connects TRBV4-2 to TRBJ2-5; 8 nucleotides line up with TRBD2. CDR1 and CDR2 (germline): LGHNA, YNFKEQ. V dropped 1 base and J dropped 1; count of bases not matched to a gene: 5. The CDR3 consists of 16 residues. The chain's CDR3 is CASSQGAGGIQETQYF. The CDR3 region has the DNA TGTGCCAGCAGCCAAGGGGCGGGGGGAATCCAAGAGACCCAGTACTTC.

This clonotype was counted many times. This rearrangement joins TRBV12-3 or TRBV12-4 to TRBJ2-7; 9 bases are a match to TRBD1. V dropped 8 bases and J dropped 5; count of bases not matched to a gene: 16. CDR3 length: 16 amino acids. In DNA form, the CDR3 reads TGTGCCAGCTCCCGGGCTCCACAGGGGGCCGGTAACGAGCAGTACTTC. This encodes CASSRAPQGAGNEQYF.

This clonotype was detected a few times. The chain has TRBV7-2 and TRBJ2-2, with D tentatively TRBD1 (7 bases). The CDR3 runs to 15 residues. The V gene lost 6 bases and the J gene lost 7 bases, with 18 bases spanning the gap. From germline, CDR1 is SGHTA and CDR2 FQGNSA. CDR3 amino acids: CASSPPAGGIGELFF. DNA of the CDR3: TGTGCCAGCAGTCCTCCGGCAGGGGGGATCGGGGAGCTGTTTTTT.

Only a few counts were recorded for this clonotype. The chain is built from TRBV6-1 and TRBJ2-7; 14 nucleotides agree with TRBD2. V trimming: 5 bases; J trimming: 1 base; junction bases outside the gene matches: 10. This CDR3 comprises 18 residues. In germline, CDR1 is MNHNS, CDR2 SASEGT. CDR3 region: CASSKPGLAGEMSYEQYF. For the CDR3, the DNA is TGTGCCAGCAGTAAACCGGGACTAGCGGGGGAGATGTCCTACGAGCAGTACTTC.

This clonotype has ten or more counts. The genes are TRBV12-3 or TRBV12-4 and TRBJ2-4, with a weak D call TRBD2 (5 bases). V was pared by 6 bases and J by 9 bases, with 12 bases between. This CDR3 has 12 amino acids. The CDR3 DNA reads TGTGCCAGCAGCTCACCGGGGAGCATTCAGTACTTC. Translated: CASSSPGSIQYF.

V usage is TRBV11-3 and J usage is TRBJ2-3; 10 nucleotides align to TRBD2. CDR3 size: 17 residues. Germline values: CDR1 SGHNT, CDR2 YENEEA. The trim removed 3 bases at V and 2 bases at J, leaving 8 bases unmatched. CDR3 bases: TGTGCCAGCAGCTTGGTAGCGGGGGGCCCGTCCACAGATACGCAGTATTTT. Translating gives CASSLVAGGPSTDTQYF.

The CDR3 loop reads CASSARSPTGAYEQYF. The CDR3 DNA reads as TGTGCCAGCAGCGCCCGGTCCCCGACAGGGGCCTACGAGCAGTACTTC. The chain is built from TRBV13 and TRBJ2-7, with TRBD1 matching 8 bases. The junction had 11 bases not matched to a gene; V was cut back by 5 bases and J by 2 bases. From germline, CDR1 is PRHDT and CDR2 FYEKMQ (reference sequence). This CDR3 spans 16 amino acids.

This clonotype appeared many times. The CDR3 sequence: CAARTTGYTF. DNA of the CDR3: TGTGCCGCTAGGACAACTGGCTACACCTTC. The rearrangement joins TRBV10-3 to TRBJ1-2; TRBD1 might be the D (5 bases). The CDR3 consists of 10 residues. V was shortened by 11 bases and J by 7 bases, with 11 bases between the two germline ends. CDR1 and CDR2 (germline): ENHRY, SYGVKD.

The gene calls are TRBV4-1 and TRBJ2-7; D remains ambiguous. The CDR3 totals 13 residues. V was pared by 0 bases and J by 3 bases, with 6 bases between. Germline V gene sequence: CDR1 MGHRA, CDR2 YSYEKL. The CDR3 loop is CASSQEPGYEQYF. CDR3 coding DNA: TGCGCCAGCAGCCAAGAGCCCGGCTACGAGCAGTACTTC.

A word on this clonotype: At one end, the junction sequence differs from germline, possibly due to a read error. This chain uses TRBV12-3 or TRBV12-4 with TRBJ1-4, with D possibly being TRBD1 (6 bases). The CDR3 has 14 residues. The CDR3 nucleotides are TGTGCCAGCAATTTAGGACAGCTTAATGAAAAACTGTTTTTT. Its translation: CASNLGQLNEKLFF.

V and J are TRBV7-9 and TRBJ2-1, with 12 positions matching TRBD2. The CDR3 consists of 16 residues. V gave up 5 bases and J gave up 2 bases; unmatched junction bases: 4. CDR1 is SEHNR and CDR2 is FQNEAQ in the germline V gene (reference sequence). CDR3 sequence: CASSPSSGGAYNEQFF. CDR3 DNA sequence: TGTGCCAGCAGCCCGTCTAGCGGGGGGGCCTACAATGAGCAGTTCTTC.

The table lists this clonotype with a few counts. The V call is TRBV6-5, the J call TRBJ2-7; D perhaps matches TRBD1 (5 bases). Trimming removed 2 bases from V and 7 bases from J, with 15 bases in between. The CDR3 consists of 14 residues. Germline CDR1 is MNHEY and CDR2 is SVGAGI. CDR3 in DNA: TGTGCCAGCAGTTACAGGGGCAGACCTCGGGAGCAGTACTTC. Translating gives CASSYRGRPREQYF.

A few counts support this clonotype. As DNA, the CDR3 is TGTGCCAGCAGTCTCCGGGACAGGGTAAATACTGAAGCTTTCTTT. As protein: CASSLRDRVNTEAFF. The chain combines TRBV6-2 or TRBV6-3 with TRBJ1-1; TRBD1 matches at 9 bases. V dropped 5 bases and J dropped 5; count of bases not matched to a gene: 9. This CDR3 has 15 amino acids. In germline, CDR1 is MNHEY, CDR2 SVGEGT.